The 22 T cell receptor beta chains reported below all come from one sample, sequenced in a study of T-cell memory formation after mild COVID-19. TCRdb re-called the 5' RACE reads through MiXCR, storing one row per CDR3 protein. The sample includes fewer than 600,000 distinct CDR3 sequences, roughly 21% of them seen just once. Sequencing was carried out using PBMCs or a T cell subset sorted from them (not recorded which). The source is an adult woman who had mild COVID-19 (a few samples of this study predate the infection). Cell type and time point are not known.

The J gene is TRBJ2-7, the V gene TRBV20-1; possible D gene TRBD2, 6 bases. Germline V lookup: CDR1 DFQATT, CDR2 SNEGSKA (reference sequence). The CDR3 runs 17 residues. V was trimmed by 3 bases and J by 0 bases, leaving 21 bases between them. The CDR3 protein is CSASFLRDQRHSYEQYF. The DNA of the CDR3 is TGCAGTGCTAGCTTTCTGCGGGACCAACGCCACTCCTACGAGCAGTACTTC.

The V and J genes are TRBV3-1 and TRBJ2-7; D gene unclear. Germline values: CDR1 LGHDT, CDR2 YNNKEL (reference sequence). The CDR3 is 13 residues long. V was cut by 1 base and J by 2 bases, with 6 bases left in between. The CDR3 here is CASSQVLTYEQYF. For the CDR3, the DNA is TGTGCCAGCAGCCAAGTGTTGACCTACGAGCAGTACTTC.

Here the CDR3 DNA reads TGTGCCAGCAGCCCCCAGAGCCGGTGCAATCAGCCCCAGCATTTT. Its protein product is CASSPQSRCNQPQHF. The V gene is TRBV21-1, the J gene TRBJ1-5. TRBV21-1 is assigned pseudogene status. This CDR3 spans 15 amino acids.

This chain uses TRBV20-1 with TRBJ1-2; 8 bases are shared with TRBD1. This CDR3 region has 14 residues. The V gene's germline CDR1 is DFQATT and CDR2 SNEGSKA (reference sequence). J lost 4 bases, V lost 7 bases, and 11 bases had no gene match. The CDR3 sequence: CSVNQYRGAYGYTF. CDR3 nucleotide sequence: TGCAGTGTTAACCAATACAGGGGGGCCTATGGCTACACCTTC.

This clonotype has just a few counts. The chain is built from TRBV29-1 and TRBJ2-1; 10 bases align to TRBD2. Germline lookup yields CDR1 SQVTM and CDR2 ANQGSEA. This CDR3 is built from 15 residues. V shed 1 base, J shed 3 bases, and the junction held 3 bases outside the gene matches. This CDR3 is CSVEGASGSYNEQFF. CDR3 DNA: TGCAGCGTTGAAGGCGCTAGCGGGAGCTACAATGAGCAGTTCTTC.

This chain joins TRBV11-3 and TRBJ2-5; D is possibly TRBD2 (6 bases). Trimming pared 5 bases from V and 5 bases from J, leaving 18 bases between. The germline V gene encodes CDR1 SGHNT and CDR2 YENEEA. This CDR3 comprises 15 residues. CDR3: CASSDHWGDGETQYF. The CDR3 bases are TGTGCCAGCAGCGACCACTGGGGGGACGGGGAGACCCAGTACTTC.

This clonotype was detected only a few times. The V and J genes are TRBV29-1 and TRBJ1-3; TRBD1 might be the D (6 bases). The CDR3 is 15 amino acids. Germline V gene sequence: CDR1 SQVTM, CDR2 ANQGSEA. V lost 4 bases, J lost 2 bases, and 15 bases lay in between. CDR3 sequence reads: CSVARPGVTGNTIYF. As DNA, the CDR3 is TGCAGCGTTGCGAGGCCAGGGGTCACTGGAAACACCATATATTTT.

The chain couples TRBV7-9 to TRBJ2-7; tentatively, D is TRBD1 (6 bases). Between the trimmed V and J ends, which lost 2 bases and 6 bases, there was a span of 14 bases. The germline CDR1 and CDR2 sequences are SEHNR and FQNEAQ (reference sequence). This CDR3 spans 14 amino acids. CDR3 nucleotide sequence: TGTGCCAGCAGCTTAATCCAGGGGTTGGTCGAGCAGTACTTC. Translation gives CASSLIQGLVEQYF.

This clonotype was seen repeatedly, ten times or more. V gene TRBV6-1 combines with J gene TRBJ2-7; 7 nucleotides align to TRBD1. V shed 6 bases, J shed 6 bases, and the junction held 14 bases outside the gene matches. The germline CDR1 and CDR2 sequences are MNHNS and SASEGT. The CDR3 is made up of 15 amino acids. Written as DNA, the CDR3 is TGTGCCAGCAGCGCCCAAACTACAGGGGCAAGCGAGCAGTACTTC. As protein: CASSAQTTGASEQYF.

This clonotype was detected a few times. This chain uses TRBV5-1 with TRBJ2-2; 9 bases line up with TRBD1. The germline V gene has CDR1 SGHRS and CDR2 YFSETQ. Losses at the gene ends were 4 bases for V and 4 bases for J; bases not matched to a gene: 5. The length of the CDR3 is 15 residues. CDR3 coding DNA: TGCGCCAGCAGCCCGGGACAGGGCGGCACCGGGGAGCTGTTTTTT. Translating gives CASSPGQGGTGELFF.

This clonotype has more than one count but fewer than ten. CDR3 in amino acids: CASSPLLAGGDNEQFF. Written as DNA, the CDR3 is TGTGCCAGCTCACCACTCCTAGCGGGAGGGGACAATGAGCAGTTCTTC. This chain joins TRBV18 and TRBJ2-1, with 12 bases fitting TRBD2. CDR1 is KGHSH and CDR2 is LQKENI in the germline V gene. This CDR3 comprises 16 residues. J lost 5 bases, V lost 1 base, and 3 bases had no gene match.

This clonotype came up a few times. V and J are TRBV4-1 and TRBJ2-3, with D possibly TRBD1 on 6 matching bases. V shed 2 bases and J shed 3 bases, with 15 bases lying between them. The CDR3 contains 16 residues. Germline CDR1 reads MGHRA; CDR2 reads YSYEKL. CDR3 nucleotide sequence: TGCGCCAGCAGCCAATTAGAGACAGGAATGACAGATACGCAGTATTTT. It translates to CASSQLETGMTDTQYF.

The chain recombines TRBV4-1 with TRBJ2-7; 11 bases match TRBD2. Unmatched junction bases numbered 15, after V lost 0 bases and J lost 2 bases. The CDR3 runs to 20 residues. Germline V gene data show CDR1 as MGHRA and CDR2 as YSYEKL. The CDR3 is CASSQDWVTSGRPSAYEQYF. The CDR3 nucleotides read TGCGCCAGCAGCCAAGATTGGGTTACTAGCGGGAGACCGAGCGCCTACGAGCAGTACTTC.

CDR3 in amino acids: CASRETGGTNEKLFF. Written as DNA, the CDR3 is TGTGCCAGCAGGGAAACAGGGGGCACTAATGAAAAACTGTTTTTT. The chain links TRBV12-3 or TRBV12-4 to TRBJ1-4; 9 bases align to TRBD1. The J segment lost 2 bases and the V segment lost 6 bases, leaving 4 bases of the junction unmatched. The CDR3 totals 15 residues.

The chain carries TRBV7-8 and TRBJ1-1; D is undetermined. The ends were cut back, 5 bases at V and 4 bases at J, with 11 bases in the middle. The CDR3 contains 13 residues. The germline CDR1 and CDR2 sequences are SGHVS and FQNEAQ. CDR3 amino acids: CASSTRPRTEAFF. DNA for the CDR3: TGTGCCAGCAGCACCCGGCCCCGCACTGAAGCTTTCTTT.

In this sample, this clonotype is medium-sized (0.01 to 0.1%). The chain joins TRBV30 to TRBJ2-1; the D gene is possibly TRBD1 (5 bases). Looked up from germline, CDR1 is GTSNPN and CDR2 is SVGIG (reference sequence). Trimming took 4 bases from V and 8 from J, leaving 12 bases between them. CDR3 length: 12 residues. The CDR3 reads CAWNVGVDEQFF. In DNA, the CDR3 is TGTGCCTGGAATGTAGGGGTCGATGAGCAGTTCTTC.

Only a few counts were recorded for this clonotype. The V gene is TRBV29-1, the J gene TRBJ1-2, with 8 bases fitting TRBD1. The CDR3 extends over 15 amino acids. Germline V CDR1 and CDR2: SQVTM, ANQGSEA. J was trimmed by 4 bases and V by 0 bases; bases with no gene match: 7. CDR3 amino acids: CSVEEHGQGAYGYTF. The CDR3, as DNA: TGCAGCGTTGAAGAGCACGGACAGGGTGCCTATGGCTACACCTTC.

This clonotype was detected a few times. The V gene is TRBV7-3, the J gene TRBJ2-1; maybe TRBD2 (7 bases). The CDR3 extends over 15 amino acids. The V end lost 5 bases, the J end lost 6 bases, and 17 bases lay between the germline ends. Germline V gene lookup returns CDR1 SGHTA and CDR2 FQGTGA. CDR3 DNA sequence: TGTGCCAGCAGCCAGACGGGGGGCCCGAGCAATGAGCAGTTCTTC. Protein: CASSQTGGPSNEQFF.

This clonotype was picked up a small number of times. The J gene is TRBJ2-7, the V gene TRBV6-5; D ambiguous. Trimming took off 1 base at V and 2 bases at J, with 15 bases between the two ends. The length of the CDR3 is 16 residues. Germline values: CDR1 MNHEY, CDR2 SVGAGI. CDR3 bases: TGTGCCAGCAGTTACTTGTCTTCAGTATTGACCTACGAGCAGTACTTC. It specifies CASSYLSSVLTYEQYF.

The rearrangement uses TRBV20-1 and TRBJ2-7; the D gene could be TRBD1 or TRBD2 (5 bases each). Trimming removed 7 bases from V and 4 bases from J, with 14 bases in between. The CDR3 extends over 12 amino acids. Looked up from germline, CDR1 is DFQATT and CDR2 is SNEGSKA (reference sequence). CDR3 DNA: TGCAGTGGACGACGGGACCTATACGAGCAGTACTTC. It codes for CSGRRDLYEQYF.

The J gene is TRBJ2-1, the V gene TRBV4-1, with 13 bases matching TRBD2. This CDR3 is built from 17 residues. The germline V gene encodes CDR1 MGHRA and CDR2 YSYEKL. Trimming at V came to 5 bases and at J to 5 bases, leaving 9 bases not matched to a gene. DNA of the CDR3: TGCGCCAGCAGCTCCCCGACTAGCGGGGGGCCCAACAATGAGCAGTTCTTC. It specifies CASSSPTSGGPNNEQFF.

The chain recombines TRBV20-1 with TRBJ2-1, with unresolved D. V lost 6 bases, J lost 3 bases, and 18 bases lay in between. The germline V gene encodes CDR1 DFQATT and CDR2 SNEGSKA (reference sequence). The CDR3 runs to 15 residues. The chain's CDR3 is CSALPPVGNYNEQFF. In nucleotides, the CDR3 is TGCAGTGCCCTACCTCCCGTGGGGAACTACAATGAGCAGTTCTTC.